This TCR beta chain appears in the sequencing data of a study of Graves' ophthalmopathy and Graves' hyperthyroidism. Study at large: Upon initial diagnosis and before any treatment, peripheral blood was collected.

General study results and limits: The model forecast ophthalmopathy progression, reaching around 70% sensitivity and around 72% specificity. A classifier, a 13-signature model, separated ophthalmopathy from stable hyperthyroidism with approximately 88% sensitivity and around 83% specificity.

RNA transcripts provided the template for amplifying TCR beta CDR3 regions. The first round was an RT-PCR with HTBI primers, and the second round was a multiplex PCR. MiXCR was run by TCRdb on the multiplex PCR reads, yielding one entry per CDR3 protein. The sample has 24,000 or so distinct CDR3 sequences; approximately 48% are singletons. The CDR3 length is 15 residues. Per germline, CDR1 MNHEY and CDR2 SMNVEV (reference sequence). Unmatched junction bases numbered 14, after V lost 6 bases and J lost 8 bases. Diagnosis used clinical symptoms, serum thyroxine, TRAb, thyroid ultrasound and orbital computed tomography. As regards this clonotype: Its cognate antigen is unknown.

The sequence was collected from an adult woman with stable Graves' hyperthyroidism. The rearrangement links TRBV27 to TRBJ2-5; 8 bases match TRBD1. Sequencing input: peripheral blood. This chain's CDR3 is CASRRDRWVLGTQYF. CDR3 coding DNA: TGTGCCAGCAGAAGGGACAGGTGGGTTTTAGGAACCCAGTACTTC.